Given below is one TCR beta chain in context. The study recruited people aged about 18 to 95 years across about 25 US areas. This table comes from immunoSEQ multiplex PCR, and its TCRdb copy is limited to in-frame clones, with some not included. The profile shows just over 250,000 clones, roughly 80% of them singletons. The source of the sample is a study of blood T cell repertoires in COVID-19. For the study at large: Material from acute and convalescent COVID-19 was sourced from the United States, Italy and Spain.

Trimming at V came to 6 bases and at J to 6 bases, leaving 8 bases not matched to a gene. CDR3 length: 13 amino acids. Per the germline V gene, CDR1 is SQVTM and CDR2 is ANQGSEA. What was sequenced was PBMCs or T cells enriched from blood (not recorded which). This receptor was identified in a man aged 25 to 40 with acute COVID-19. The chain employs TRBV29-1 and TRBJ1-2; 9 positions agree with TRBD1. The CDR3 region is CSVRKGTGNGYTF. Written as DNA, the CDR3 is TGCAGCGTCCGAAAAGGGACAGGGAATGGCTACACCTTC.